The T cell receptor beta chain described here comes from a study of stem cell transplantation in POMP-related autoinflammatory disease. Study-wide background: Before transplant: CD4+ naive skewing, low CD8+ proportions, reduced cytokine secretion. Overall study results and limits: Across all analyzed T-cell subsets, patients with PRAID tended toward reduced diversity and increased clonality.

The germline V gene encodes CDR1 LGHNA and CDR2 YNFKEQ. The V end lost 4 bases, the J end lost 2 bases, and 12 bases lay between the germline ends. This CDR3 has 15 residues. Produced via immunoSEQ multiplex PCR; TCRdb's table is partial and in-frame only. The table lists approximately 2,500 clones, about 91% of them singletons. In the case of this clone: Its antigen is not known.

This sample comprised CD4+ follicular helper T cells (Tfh) from PBMCs, obtained after stem cell transplantation. This clonotype was obtained from a human patient with POMP-related autoinflammation and immune dysregulation (PRAID). The graft donor may have contributed some T cells. V usage is TRBV4-2 and J usage is TRBJ1-5; no firm D call. CDR3 in DNA: TGTGCCAGCAGCCCGAATCATGACGGCAATCAGCCCCAGCATTTT. This gives the protein CASSPNHDGNQPQHF.